This TCR beta chain was sequenced in a study of CD8 T cells in Susac syndrome. Study-wide results and limits: It was acknowledged in the study that its TCR sequencing and HLA analysis involved a relatively small number of individuals.

CDR3 length equals 14 residues. Losses at the gene ends were 3 bases for V and 4 bases for J; bases not matched to a gene: 3. Per the germline V gene, CDR1 is PRHDT and CDR2 is FYEKMQ (reference sequence). A quantity of about 0.5 to 1 ug RNA underwent reverse transcription using random hexamers. TCRdb reanalysed the immunoSEQ multiplex PCR reads using MiXCR and keeps one entry per CDR3 protein. The data hold about 130,000 distinct CDR3 sequences, with roughly 93% observed a single time. From blood CD8+ and CD4+ T cells, the TCR beta chain was sequenced. Note on this clonotype: Its antigen is unidentified.

This chain joins TRBV13 and TRBJ2-7; 10 bases line up with TRBD2. The sample comprised CD8+ T cells from PBMCs. The sequence came from a human donor with multiple sclerosis. CDR3 DNA: TGTGCCAGCAGCTTGGGTAGCGGGAGGTACGAGCAGTACGTC. Translating gives CASSLGSGRYEQYV.